This TCR beta chain was found in a study of vaccination effects on CD4 cells after COVID-19. Study observations and caveats: Nearly all vaccine-induced clones in healthy recipients recognized only SARS-CoV-2.

As regards this clone: Its antigen is not known.

Measured with immunoSEQ multiplex PCR; TCRdb has only the in-frame clones, and not every one. The data show 50,000 to 65,000 clones, about four fifths seen once. With the ViraFEST assay, the study expanded antigen-specific CD4+ T cells using viral peptide pools, then sequenced them. The authors isolated CD4+ T cells after roughly eleven days of culture. The trim removed 4 bases at V and 0 bases at J, leaving 13 bases unmatched. This CDR3 is built from 19 residues. Germline V gene sequence: CDR1 SGHRS, CDR2 YFSETQ. The genes are TRBV5-1 and TRBJ2-6, with 7 positions matching TRBD1. The sequencing used CD4+ T cells from PBMCs cultured with HCoV-229E spike peptides, collected before COVID-19 vaccination. The clonotype was recovered from a human donor who received a COVID-19 vaccine. Here the CDR3 reads CASSLTGTEFLSGANVLTF. The CDR3 DNA is TGCGCCAGCAGCCTAACCGGGACAGAATTTCTCTCTGGGGCCAACGTCCTGACTTTC. The complete variable domain, with remaining parts taken from reference TRBV5-1 and TRBJ2-6, reads KAGVTQTPRYLIKTRGQQVTLSCSPISGHRSVSWYQQTPGQGLQFLFEYFSETQRNKGNFPGRFSGRQFSNSRSEMNVSTLELGDSALYLCASSLTGTEFLSGANVLTFGAGSRLTVL.